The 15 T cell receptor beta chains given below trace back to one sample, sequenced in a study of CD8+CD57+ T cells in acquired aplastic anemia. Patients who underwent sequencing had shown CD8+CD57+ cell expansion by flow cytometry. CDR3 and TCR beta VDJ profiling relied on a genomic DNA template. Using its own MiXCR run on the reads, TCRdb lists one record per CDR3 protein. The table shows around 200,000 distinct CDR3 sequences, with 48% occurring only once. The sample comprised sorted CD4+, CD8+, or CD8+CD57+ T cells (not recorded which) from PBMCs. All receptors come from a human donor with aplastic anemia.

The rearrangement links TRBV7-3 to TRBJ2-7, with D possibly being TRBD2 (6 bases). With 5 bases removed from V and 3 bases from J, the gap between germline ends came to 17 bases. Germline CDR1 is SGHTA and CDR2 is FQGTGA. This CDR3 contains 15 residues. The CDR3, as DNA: TGTGCCAGCAGCGAAGGGGCGGGGACCAACTACGAGCAGTACTTC. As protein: CASSEGAGTNYEQYF.

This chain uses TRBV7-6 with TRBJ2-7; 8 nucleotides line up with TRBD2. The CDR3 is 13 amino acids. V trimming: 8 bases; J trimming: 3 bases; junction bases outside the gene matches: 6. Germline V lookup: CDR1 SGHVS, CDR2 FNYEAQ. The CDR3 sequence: CASGVAGSYEQYF. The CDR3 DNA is TGTGCCAGCGGGGTAGCGGGAAGCTACGAGCAGTACTTC.

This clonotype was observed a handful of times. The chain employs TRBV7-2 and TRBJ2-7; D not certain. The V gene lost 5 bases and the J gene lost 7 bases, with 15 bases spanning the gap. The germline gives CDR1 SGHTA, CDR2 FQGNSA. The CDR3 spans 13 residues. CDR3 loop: CASSPPLVGEQYF. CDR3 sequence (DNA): TGTGCCAGCAGCCCCCCCTTGGTTGGTGAGCAGTACTTC.

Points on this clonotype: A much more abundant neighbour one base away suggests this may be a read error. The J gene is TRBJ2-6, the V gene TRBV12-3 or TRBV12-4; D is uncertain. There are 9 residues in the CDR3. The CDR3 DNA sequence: TGTGGCAGCACGGCGGTCCTGACTTTC. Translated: CGSTAVLTF.

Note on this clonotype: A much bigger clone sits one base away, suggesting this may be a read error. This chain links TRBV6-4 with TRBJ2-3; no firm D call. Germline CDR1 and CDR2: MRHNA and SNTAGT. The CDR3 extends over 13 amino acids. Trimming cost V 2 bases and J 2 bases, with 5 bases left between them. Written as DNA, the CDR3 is TGTGCCAGCAGTGACAGGGCCACAGATACGCAGTATTTT. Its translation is CASSDRATDTQYF.

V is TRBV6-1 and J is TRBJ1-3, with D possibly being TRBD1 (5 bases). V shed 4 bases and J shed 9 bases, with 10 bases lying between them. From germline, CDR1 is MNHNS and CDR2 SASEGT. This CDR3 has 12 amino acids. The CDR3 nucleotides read TGTGCCAGCAGTGCGGAGGGACGCACCATATATTTT. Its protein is CASSAEGRTIYF.

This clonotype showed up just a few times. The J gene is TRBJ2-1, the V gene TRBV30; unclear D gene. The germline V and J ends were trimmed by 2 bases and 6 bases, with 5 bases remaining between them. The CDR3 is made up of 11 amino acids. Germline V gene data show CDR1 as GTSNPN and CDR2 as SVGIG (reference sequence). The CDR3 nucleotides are TGTGCCTGGAGTACCATCAATGAGCAGTTCTTC. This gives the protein CAWSTINEQFF.

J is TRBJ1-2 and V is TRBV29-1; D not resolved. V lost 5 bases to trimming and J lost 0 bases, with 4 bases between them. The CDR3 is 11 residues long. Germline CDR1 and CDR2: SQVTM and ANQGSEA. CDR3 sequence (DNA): TGCAGCGTTAACACTAACTATGGCTACACCTTC. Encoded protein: CSVNTNYGYTF.

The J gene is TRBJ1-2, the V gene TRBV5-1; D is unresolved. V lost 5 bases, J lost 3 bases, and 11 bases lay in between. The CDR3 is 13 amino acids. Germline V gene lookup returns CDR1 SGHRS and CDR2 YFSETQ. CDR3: CASSDKTHYGYTF. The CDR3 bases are TGCGCCAGCAGTGACAAGACCCACTATGGCTACACCTTC.

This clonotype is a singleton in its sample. The CDR3 DNA follows: TGCGCCAGCAGCGGCGGGGCTAGCGGGACAACAGATACGCAGTATTTT. It specifies CASSGGASGTTDTQYF. The gene calls are TRBV5-1 and TRBJ2-3; 9 nucleotides agree with TRBD2. V was pared by 4 bases and J by 3 bases, with 9 bases of the junction left unmatched. CDR1 and CDR2 (germline): SGHRS, YFSETQ. The CDR3 covers 16 residues. Full variable domain (outside the CDR3, taken from reference TRBV5-1 and TRBJ2-3): KAGVTQTPRYLIKTRGQQVTLSCSPISGHRSVSWYQQTPGQGLQFLFEYFSETQRNKGNFPGRFSGRQFSNSRSEMNVSTLELGDSALYLCASSGGASGTTDTQYFGPGTRLTVL.

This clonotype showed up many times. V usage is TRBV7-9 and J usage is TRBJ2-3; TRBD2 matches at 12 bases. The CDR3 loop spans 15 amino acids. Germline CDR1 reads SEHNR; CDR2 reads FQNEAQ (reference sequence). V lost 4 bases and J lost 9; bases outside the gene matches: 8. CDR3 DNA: TGTGCCAGCAGCTCCCGACTAGCGGGAGAGGGGACGCAGTATTTT. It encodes CASSSRLAGEGTQYF.

CDR3: CATSDFSGGGTDTQYF. The CDR3 DNA is TGTGCCACCAGTGACTTCAGCGGGGGAGGCACAGATACGCAGTATTTT. This chain links TRBV24-1 with TRBJ2-3; TRBD2 aligns across 8 bases. This CDR3 has 16 amino acids. The V and J ends lost 4 bases and 1 base, in that order; junction bases with no gene match: 6. Germline CDR1 is KGHDR and CDR2 is SFDVKD.

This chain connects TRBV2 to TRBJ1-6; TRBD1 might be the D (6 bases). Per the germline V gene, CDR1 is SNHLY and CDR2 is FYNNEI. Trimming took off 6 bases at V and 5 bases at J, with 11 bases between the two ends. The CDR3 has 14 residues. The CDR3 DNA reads TGTGCCAGCAGAGGGAGGGGGAATAATTCACCCCTCCACTTT. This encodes CASRGRGNNSPLHF.

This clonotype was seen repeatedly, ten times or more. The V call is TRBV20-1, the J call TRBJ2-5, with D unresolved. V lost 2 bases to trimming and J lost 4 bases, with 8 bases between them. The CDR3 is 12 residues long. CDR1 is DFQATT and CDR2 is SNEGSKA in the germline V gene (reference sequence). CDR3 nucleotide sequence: TGCAGTGCTAGATGGACCCTAGAGACCCAGTACTTC. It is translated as CSARWTLETQYF.

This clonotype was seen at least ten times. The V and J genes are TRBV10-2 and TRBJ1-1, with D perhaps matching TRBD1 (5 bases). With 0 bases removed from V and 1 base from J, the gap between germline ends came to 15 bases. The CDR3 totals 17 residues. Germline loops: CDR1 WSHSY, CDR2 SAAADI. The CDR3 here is CASSESRRDGPNTEAFF. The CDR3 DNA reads TGCGCCAGCAGTGAGTCGAGGCGGGACGGGCCGAACACTGAAGCTTTCTTT.